This record looks at one T cell receptor (beta chain) sequence and its context. In the source study's methods: Estimation of nucleated cell counts was performed using reference gene primer amplification. The protocol was immunoSEQ multiplex PCR, while the TCRdb copy is restricted to in-frame clones and leaves out a portion. That table furnishes V, J and clone size, whereas the DNA furnished D and trimming. The table has about 75,000 clones, 88% seen once. The sample comes from a study of blood T cell repertoires in COVID-19. Looking at the study overall: Sources were T cells, B-cell-depleted T cells, or PBMCs; the material itself was cDNA or gDNA.

The germline V gene has CDR1 MGHRA and CDR2 YSYEKL. The CDR3 runs 18 residues. J was trimmed by 3 bases and V by 6 bases; bases with no gene match: 12. The rearrangement joins TRBV4-1 to TRBJ1-6; 9 bases line up with TRBD1. The sample comprised peripheral blood. The sequence was collected from a human donor in a cohort sampled during active COVID-19. In nucleotides, the CDR3 is TGCGCCAGCAGTCAGTCCCGGGACAGGGCTCACTATAATTCACCCCTCCACTTT. It codes for CASSQSRDRAHYNSPLHF.